This TCR beta chain was observed in a study of cytomegalovirus exposure and HLA in healthy donors. This clone was picked up a small number of times. Antigen unknown. Amplification used 60 Vbeta primers and 13 Jbeta primers. TCRdb's table, derived via immunoSEQ multiplex PCR, lists solely in-frame clones and lacks some. The sample holds approximately 150,000 clones, about three quarters seen once. General study findings and limits: The authors later found most CMV-associated TCR beta chains appeared HLA-restricted. It was reported in a later analysis that an Asian-associated ancestry cluster showed fewer N-insertions than the roughly 660-donor mean.

Germline lookup yields CDR1 SGHAT and CDR2 FQDESV (reference sequence). This CDR3 spans 18 amino acids. The J segment lost 2 bases and the V segment lost 0 bases, leaving 6 bases of the junction unmatched. The chain joins TRBV11-1 to TRBJ2-1; 11 bases align to TRBD1. Sequenced: PBMCs. The clonotype originates from a man aged 25 to 45 in good health and CMV-seropositive. In DNA, the CDR3 is TGTGCCAGCAGCTTAGCAATCTCGGGACAGGGGGCCTACAATGAGCAGTTCTTC. Amino acids: CASSLAISGQGAYNEQFF.